This T cell receptor (beta chain) originates from a study of T cells expressing NK-cell markers. Across the study: Eight donors were sequenced, of whom seven were HCMV-seropositive, while the remaining one was HCMV-seronegative. Study results and limitations: A range of about 1.0-8% of CD8+ T cells consisted of dominant NKG2C+ clonotypes in roughly 6 donors.

The CDR3 length is 16 residues. Germline lookup yields CDR1 SGDLS and CDR2 YYNGEE. TCRdb derives one entry per CDR3 protein from the 5' RACE reads, leaving out DNA. This sample contains about 460,000 distinct CDR3 sequences. As for this clonotype: Antigen unknown.

The sample consisted of blood T cells: a sorted CD56 or NKG2C T cell subset, CD4+ or CD8+ T cells, or bulk PBMC T cells (not recorded which). This receptor was obtained from a woman aged 45-59 years in good health. The V and J genes are TRBV9 and TRBJ2-1; with no DNA, the TCRdb D assignment of TRBD2 cannot be verified. CDR3 loop: CASSVGSSGTGGEQFF.